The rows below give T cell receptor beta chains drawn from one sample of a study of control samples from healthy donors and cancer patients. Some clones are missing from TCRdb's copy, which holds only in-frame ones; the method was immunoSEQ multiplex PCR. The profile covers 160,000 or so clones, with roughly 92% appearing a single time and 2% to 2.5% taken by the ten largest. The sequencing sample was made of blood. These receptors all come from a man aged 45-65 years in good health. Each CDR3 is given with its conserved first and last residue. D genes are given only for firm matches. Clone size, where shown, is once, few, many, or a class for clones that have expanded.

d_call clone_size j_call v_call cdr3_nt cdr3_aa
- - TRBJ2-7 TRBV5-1 TGCGCCAGCAGCTTGGGGGGGAGCTCCTACGAGCAGTACTTC CASSLGGSSYEQYF
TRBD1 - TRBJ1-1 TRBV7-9 TGTGCCAGCAGCTTGGGACAGGGGGCACCTACTGAAGCTTTCTTT CASSLGQGAPTEAFF
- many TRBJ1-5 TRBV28 TGTGCCAGCAGTATACAATTCGAGCCCCAGCATTTT CASSIQFEPQHF
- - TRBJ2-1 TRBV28 TGTGCCAGCAGTTTTGCCAATTACAATGAGCAGTTCTTC CASSFANYNEQFF
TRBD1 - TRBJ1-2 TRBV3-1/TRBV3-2 TGTGCCAGCAGCCGCGGACAGGCTAACTATGGCTACACCTTC CASSRGQANYGYTF
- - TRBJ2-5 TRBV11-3 TGTGCCAGCAGCTTAACTTGGCAGGAGACCCAGTACTTC CASSLTWQETQYF
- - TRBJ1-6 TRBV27 TGTGCCAGCAGTGGGTACCGGGATTCACCCCTCCACTTT CASSGYRDSPLHF
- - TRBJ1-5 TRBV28 TGTGCCAGCTCGGCCAGACGAAGAAATCAGCCCCAGCATTTT CASSARRRNQPQHF
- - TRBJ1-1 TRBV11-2 TGTGCCAGCAGATCCGGACCAGCCCCGGGGATTGAAGCTTTCTTT CASRSGPAPGIEAFF
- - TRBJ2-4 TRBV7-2 TGTGCCAGCAGACCCTTGGGGGGTCCCAAAAACATTCAGTACTTC CASRPLGGPKNIQYF
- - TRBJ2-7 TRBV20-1 TGCAGTGCGTTACAGGGATACGGACAGTACTTC CSALQGYGQYF
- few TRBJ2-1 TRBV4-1 TGCGCCAGCAGCCAACGGGGGGCTGGGAATGAGCAGTTCTTC CASSQRGAGNEQFF
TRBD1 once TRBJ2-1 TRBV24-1 TGTGCCACCAGCCGGGGACAGGGGGCACATGAGCAGTTCTTC CATSRGQGAHEQFF
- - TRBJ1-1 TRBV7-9 TGTGCCAGCAGTCCGAGGACACAGGGCTTTGAAGCTTTCTTT CASSPRTQGFEAFF
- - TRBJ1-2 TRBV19 TGTGCCAGTAGCCCCGGCAGGGTATTAGGGAATGGCTACACCTTC CASSPGRVLGNGYTF
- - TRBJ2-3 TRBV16 TGTGCCAGCAGCCAATCGAGCGACGGCACAGATACGCAGTATTTT CASSQSSDGTDTQYF
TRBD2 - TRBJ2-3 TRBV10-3 TGTGCCATCAGTGAGTCCACCCGGCTAGCGGGAACAGATACGCAGTATTTT CAISESTRLAGTDTQYF
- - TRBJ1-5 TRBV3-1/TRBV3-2 TGTGCCAGCAGTTTGTGGGGGGCTGATCAGCCCCAGCATTTT CASSLWGADQPQHF
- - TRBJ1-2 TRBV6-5 TGTGCCAGCAGGAGGGATTATGGCTACACCTTC CASRRDYGYTF
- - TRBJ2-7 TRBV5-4 TGTGCCAGCAGCTTGGGTTCGGTTTCCTACGAGCAGTACTTC CASSLGSVSYEQYF
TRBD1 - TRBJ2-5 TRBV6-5 TGTGCCAGCAGTTCAGGGGACAGCACCCCCCAGGAGACCCAGTACTTC CASSSGDSTPQETQYF
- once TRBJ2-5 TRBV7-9 TGTGCCAGCAGTTTTACAGGGAGCCAAGAGACCCAGTACTTC CASSFTGSQETQYF
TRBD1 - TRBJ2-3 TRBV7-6 TGTGCCAGCAGCATTGGGACAGGACAAAGGACAGATACGCAGTATTTT CASSIGTGQRTDTQYF
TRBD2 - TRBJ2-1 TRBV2 TGTGCCAGCAGCGAGGGACTAGCGGGAGGCCGGGTCTTC CASSEGLAGGRVF
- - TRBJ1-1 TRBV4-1 TGCGCCAGCAGCCAAGGTCTATTGAACACTGAAGCTTTCTTT CASSQGLLNTEAFF
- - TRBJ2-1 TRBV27 TGTGCCAGCTCAGGGAGCAATGAGCAGTTCTTC CASSGSNEQFF
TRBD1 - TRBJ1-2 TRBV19 TGTGCCAGTAGTATGGGGGACAGGGTGAGCGGCTACACCTTC CASSMGDRVSGYTF
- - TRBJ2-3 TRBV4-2 TGTGCCAGCAGCCTAGCAGGGAGCACAGATACGCAGTATTTT CASSLAGSTDTQYF
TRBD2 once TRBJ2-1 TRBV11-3 TGTGCCAGCAGCTTGAGCGGGAGATTCCACAATGAGCAGTTCTTC CASSLSGRFHNEQFF
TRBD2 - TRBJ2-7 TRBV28 TGTGCCAGCAGTCGGACTAGCGGTCTCTACGAGCAGTACTTC CASSRTSGLYEQYF
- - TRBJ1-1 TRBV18 TGTGCCAGCTCACCACGAAGCCTGAAGGACACTGAAGCTTTCTTT CASSPRSLKDTEAFF
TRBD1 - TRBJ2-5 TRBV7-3 TGTGCCAGCAGCCTGGACAGGGAGCGGACCCAGTACTTC CASSLDRERTQYF
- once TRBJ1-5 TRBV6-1 TGTGCCAGCAGTGGAAGGACGGATGCCCCCATCAATCAGCCCCAGCATTTT CASSGRTDAPINQPQHF
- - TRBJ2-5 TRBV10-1 TGCGCCAGCAACAGATACCAAGAGACCCAGTACTTC CASNRYQETQYF
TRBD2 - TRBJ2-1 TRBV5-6 TGTGCCAGCAGCTTCGAGACTAGCGGACACAATGAGCAGTTCTTC CASSFETSGHNEQFF
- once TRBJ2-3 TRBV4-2 TGTGCCAGCAGCCAAGATCTGACGACAGATACGCAGTATTTT CASSQDLTTDTQYF
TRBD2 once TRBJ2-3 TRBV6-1 TGTGCCAGCAGTGACGGGTGGCTAGCGGGAGATACGCAGTATTTT CASSDGWLAGDTQYF
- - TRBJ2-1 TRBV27 TGTGCCACCCTTCGTTCTAACAATGAGCAGTTCTTC CATLRSNNEQFF
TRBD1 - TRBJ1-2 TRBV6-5 TGTGCCAGCAACTACCCGGGACAGAACTATGGCTACACCTTC CASNYPGQNYGYTF
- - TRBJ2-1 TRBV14 TGTGCCAGCAGCCAAGATAGAGTGGGTCAGTTCTTC CASSQDRVGQFF